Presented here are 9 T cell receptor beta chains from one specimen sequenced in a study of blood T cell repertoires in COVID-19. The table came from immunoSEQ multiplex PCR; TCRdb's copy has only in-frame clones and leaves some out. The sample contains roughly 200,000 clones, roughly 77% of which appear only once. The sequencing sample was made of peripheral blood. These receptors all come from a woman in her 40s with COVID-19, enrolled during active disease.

In DNA, the CDR3 is TGTGCCAGCACGGTGGGACACCGCTATGGCTACACCTTC. This encodes CASTVGHRYGYTF. The rearrangement uses TRBV9 and TRBJ1-2, with D tentatively TRBD1 (6 bases). Germline V gene sequence: CDR1 SGDLS, CDR2 YYNGEE. The CDR3 is 13 amino acids. Trimming removed 6 bases from V and 4 bases from J, with 13 bases in between. The full variable domain, in which reference TRBV9 and TRBJ1-2 provide the parts outside the CDR3, is DSGVTQTPKHLITATGQRVTLRCSPRSGDLSVYWYQQSLDQGLQFLIQYYNGEERAKGNILERFSAQQFPDLHSELNLSSLELGDSALYFCASTVGHRYGYTFGSGTRLTVV.

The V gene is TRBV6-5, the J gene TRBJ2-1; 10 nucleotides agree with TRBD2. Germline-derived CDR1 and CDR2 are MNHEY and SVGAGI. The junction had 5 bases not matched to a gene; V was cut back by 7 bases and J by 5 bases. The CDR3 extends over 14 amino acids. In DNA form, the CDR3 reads TGTGCCAGCATAGCGACTAGCGGGCACAATGAGCAGTTCTTC. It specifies CASIATSGHNEQFF.

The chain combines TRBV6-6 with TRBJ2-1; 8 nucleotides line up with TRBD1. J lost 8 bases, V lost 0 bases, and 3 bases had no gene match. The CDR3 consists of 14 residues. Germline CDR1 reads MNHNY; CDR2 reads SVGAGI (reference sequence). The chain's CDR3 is CASSYSGTGHEQFF. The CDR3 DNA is TGTGCCAGCAGTTACTCCGGGACAGGCCATGAGCAGTTCTTC.

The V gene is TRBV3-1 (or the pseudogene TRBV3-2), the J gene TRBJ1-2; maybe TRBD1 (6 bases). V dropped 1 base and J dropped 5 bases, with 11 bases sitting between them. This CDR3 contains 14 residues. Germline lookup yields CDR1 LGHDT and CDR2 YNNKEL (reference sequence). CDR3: CASSQGDKDYGYTF. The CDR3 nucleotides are TGTGCCAGCAGCCAAGGGGACAAGGATTATGGCTACACCTTC.

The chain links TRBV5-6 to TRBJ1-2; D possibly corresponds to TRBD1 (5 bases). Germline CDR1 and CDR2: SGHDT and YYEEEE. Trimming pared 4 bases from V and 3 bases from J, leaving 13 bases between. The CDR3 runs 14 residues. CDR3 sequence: CASSMPGNYYGYTF. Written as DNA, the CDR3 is TGTGCCAGCAGCATGCCAGGGAACTACTATGGCTACACCTTC.

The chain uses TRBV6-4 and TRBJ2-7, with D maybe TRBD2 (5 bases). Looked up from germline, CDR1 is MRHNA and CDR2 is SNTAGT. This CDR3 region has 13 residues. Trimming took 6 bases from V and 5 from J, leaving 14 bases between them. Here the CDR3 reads CASSRTPGDEQYF. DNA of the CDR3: TGTGCCAGCAGCCGAACGCCCGGGGACGAGCAGTACTTC.

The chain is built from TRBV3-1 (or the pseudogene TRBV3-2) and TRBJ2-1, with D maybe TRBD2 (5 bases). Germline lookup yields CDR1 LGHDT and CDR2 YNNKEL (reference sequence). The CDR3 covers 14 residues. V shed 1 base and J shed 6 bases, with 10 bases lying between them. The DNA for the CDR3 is TGTGCCAGCAGCCAAGGGTTGGGAGTCAATGAGCAGTTCTTC. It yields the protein CASSQGLGVNEQFF.

In DNA, the CDR3 is TGTGCCAGCAGTGGACAGTTTGAAGCTTTCTTT. This translates into CASSGQFEAFF. This rearrangement joins TRBV2 to TRBJ1-1; a weak D match, TRBD1 (5 bases). The length of the CDR3 is 11 residues. Trimming removed 4 bases at V and 7 bases at J, with 7 bases between. CDR1 and CDR2 (germline): SNHLY, FYNNEI. Filled out from reference TRBV2 and TRBJ1-1, the complete variable domain reads EPEVTQTPSHQVTQMGQEVILRCVPISNHLYFYWYRQILGQKVEFLVSFYNNEISEKSEIFDDQFSVERPDGSNFTLKIRSTKLEDSAMYFCASSGQFEAFFGQGTRLTVV.

The CDR3 is CASSLWTGDALSYTF. CDR3 sequence (DNA): TGTGCCAGCAGCCTGTGGACAGGGGACGCGCTAAGCTACACCTTC. The chain employs TRBV7-6 and TRBJ1-2; 9 bases fit TRBD1. CDR3 length: 15 residues. After removal of 5 bases from V and 9 bases from J, the junction contained 13 bases not matched to a gene. CDR1 is SGHVS and CDR2 is FNYEAQ in the germline V gene.